This record covers a single TCR beta chain. Its target is not known. This specimen belongs to a study of CD8+ T cells in alopecia areata. Study-level background: Treated patients received oral tofacitinib, 5 to 10 mg twice daily. Findings of the study overall: In lesional scalp, particularly from alopecia totalis/universalis, clonality was higher than in normal scalp. The study found TCR sharing across patients less clear than in mice, possibly for HLA reasons.

Obtained from alopecia areata patients were lesional scalp punch biopsies along with peripheral blood. RNA extraction was followed by reverse transcription into cDNA, which acted as the sequencing template. TCRdb keeps only in-frame clones here, not all; method: immunoSEQ multiplex PCR. The sample carries 110,000 to 150,000 clones, around 50% recorded once. The receptor was derived from a human donor with alopecia areata. The input for sequencing was CD4+ T cells sorted from blood, taken at week 0.

The CDR3 bases are TGTGCCAGCCGCGGGACAGGGGACGATGAGCAGTTCTTC. Its protein product is CASRGTGDDEQFF. V and J are TRBV7-2 and TRBJ2-1; 10 nucleotides align to TRBD1. The V and J ends lost 8 bases and 8 bases, in that order; junction bases with no gene match: 6. This CDR3 has 13 amino acids. Germline CDR1 SGHTA, CDR2 FQGNSA.